These T cell receptor beta chains were read from a single sample in a study of T-cell reconstitution after alpha-beta-depleted transplantation in children. MiXCR, run by TCRdb on the PCR reads, gives a single entry per CDR3 protein. The data contain 600,000 or so distinct CDR3 sequences, more than 20% of them seen just once; the ten biggest clones take up roughly 13%. The sequences come from PBMCs, mostly from graft donor cells, collected 360 days after TCRalphabeta/CD19-depleted stem cell transplant. The receptor set was obtained from a boy in the first two years of life who had a stem cell transplant for acute myeloid leukemia, so the T cells may come from the graft donor. Both conserved end residues are part of each CDR3. D genes are given only for firm matches. Clone size is given for some rows only: seen once, a few or many times, or a class if the clone is expanded.

v_gene	j_gene	abundance	d_gene	CDR3nt	CDR3aa
TRBV12-3/TRBV12-4	TRBJ2-3	many	-	TGTGCCAGCAGTTTTGGCGGCACAGATACGCAGTATTTT	CASSFGGTDTQYF
TRBV7-9	TRBJ2-5	few	-	TGTGCCAGCAGCTTAGGGAGGGGCCGGGAACAAGAGACCCAGTACTTC	CASSLGRGREQETQYF
TRBV20-1	TRBJ1-5	-	-	TGCAGTGCTATGAACCAGGCGTATAGCAATCAGCCCCAGCATTTT	CSAMNQAYSNQPQHF
TRBV20-1	TRBJ2-1	many	-	TGCAGTGCCGGGACGGGGAGATACAATGAGCAGTTCTTC	CSAGTGRYNEQFF
TRBV30	TRBJ1-2	few	-	TGTGCCTGGAGCGTGGGGACGGGTGGCTACACCTTC	CAWSVGTGGYTF
TRBV20-1	TRBJ2-1	-	-	TGCAGTTTCAGGGGGCGGGGGGCAGGGAATGAGCAGTTCTTC	CSFRGRGAGNEQFF
TRBV20-1	TRBJ2-4	few	-	TGCAGTGCCACCGTGAGAGGGGTCAAAAACATTCAGTACTTC	CSATVRGVKNIQYF
TRBV12-3/TRBV12-4	TRBJ2-1	many	TRBD2	TGTGCCAGCGATACTAGCGGGGGGGCGGTTCGGCACGATGAGCAGTTCTTC	CASDTSGGAVRHDEQFF
TRBV21-1	TRBJ2-1	many	-	TGTGCCAGCAGCCGGCGGGCAGACAATGAGCAGTTCTTC	CASSRRADNEQFF
TRBV20-1	TRBJ2-6	many	-	TGCAGTGCTAGAGATGAGGTGCAATCTGGGGCCAACGTCCTGACTTTC	CSARDEVQSGANVLTF
TRBV12-3/TRBV12-4	TRBJ2-5	few	TRBD2	TGTGCCAGCAGTCTCGCGCCGGGGGGGGAGACCCAGTACTTC	CASSLAPGGETQYF
TRBV14	TRBJ2-6	few	-	TGTGCCAGCAGCCAAGAGACGACAGATCTACTTTCTGGGGCCAACGTCCTGACTTTC	CASSQETTDLLSGANVLTF
TRBV3-1	TRBJ2-6	many	-	TGTGCCAGCAGCCAAGATTCGTCTGGGGCCAACGTCCTGACTTTC	CASSQDSSGANVLTF
TRBV20-1	TRBJ2-3	few	TRBD2	TGCAGTGCTAGATCGGGGACTAGCGTCGCGGGCGGGTATTTT	CSARSGTSVAGGYF
TRBV5-1	TRBJ1-2	-	-	TGCGCCAGCAGCTTGGATGCCAGGGGCTATGGCTACACCTTC	CASSLDARGYGYTF
TRBV13	TRBJ2-1	-	-	TGTGCCAGCAGGCCTCTGGGACTCAGACACAATGAGCAGTTCTTC	CASRPLGLRHNEQFF
TRBV20-1	TRBJ2-1	few	-	TGCTGTGCTGCCACCCCCTTTGTTAATCCCTACAATGAGCAGTTCTTC	CCAATPFVNPYNEQFF
TRBV4-1	TRBJ1-5	-	-	TGCGCCAGCAGCCCTCCCGGACCCCTCAATCAGCCCCAGCATTTT	CASSPPGPLNQPQHF
TRBV5-5	TRBJ2-2	-	TRBD1	TGTGCCAGCAGCTTGTTGACAGGGACCGGGGAGCTGTTTTTT	CASSLLTGTGELFF
TRBV6-1	TRBJ2-5	many	-	TGTGCCAGCAGCTGGGGCGGGGATCCCCAAGAGACCCAGTACTTC	CASSWGGDPQETQYF
TRBV25-1	TRBJ2-4	many	-	TGTGCCAGCAACGGCATAGGGCAGGGGAAAAACATTCAGTACTTC	CASNGIGQGKNIQYF
TRBV29-1	TRBJ2-1	-	TRBD2	TGCAGCGTTGAACCGCGGGGGGGTATCTACAATGAGCAGTTCTTC	CSVEPRGGIYNEQFF
TRBV20-1	TRBJ1-5	-	-	TGCAGTGCTGTAAATAGGACGGATTATAGCAATCAGCCCCAGCATTTT	CSAVNRTDYSNQPQHF
TRBV20-1	TRBJ1-6	-	-	TGCAGTGCTAGAGGTACAGATGCGGGGGATTCACCCCTCCACTTT	CSARGTDAGDSPLHF
TRBV9	TRBJ1-4	-	TRBD1	TGTGCCAGCAGCACCAGGACAGGGGGTATGAAGGATGAAAAACTGTTTTTC	CASSTRTGGMKDEKLFF
TRBV4-3	TRBJ2-1	many	-	TGCGCCAGCAGCCAAGAACGTGGGGACTCCTACAATGAGCAGTTCTTC	CASSQERGDSYNEQFF
TRBV20-1	TRBJ2-3	many	TRBD2	TGCAGTGCTAACGGACTAGCGGGGGGCACAGATACGCAGTATTTT	CSANGLAGGTDTQYF
TRBV25-1	TRBJ2-7	-	TRBD1	TGTGCCAGCAGTGAATGGGAGGGACAGGGCTCCTACGAGCAGTACTTC	CASSEWEGQGSYEQYF
TRBV7-9	TRBJ2-2	-	TRBD2	TGTGCCAGCAGCTTAGTGAGCGGGAGACCCGGGGAGCTGTTTTTT	CASSLVSGRPGELFF
TRBV6-5	TRBJ1-5	few	-	TGTGCCAGCAGTTACTCGGCGGACAGAGGAAAGCCCCAGCATTTT	CASSYSADRGKPQHF
TRBV6-4	TRBJ2-1	few	-	TGTGCCAGCAGTGTCGAGTACAGGGATAACAATGAGCAGTTCTTC	CASSVEYRDNNEQFF
TRBV12-3/TRBV12-4	TRBJ1-1	few	-	TGTGCCAGCAGTTTGGGGATTGGCGCTTTCTTT	CASSLGIGAFF
TRBV15	TRBJ2-2	-	-	TGTGCCACCAGCCGTACGAGGGGGACCGGGGAGCTGTTTTTT	CATSRTRGTGELFF
TRBV6-5	TRBJ1-1	-	-	TGTGCCAGCAGTCGGGAAGCTTTCTTT	CASSREAFF
TRBV27	TRBJ2-6	many	-	TGTGCCAGCGGCAAGGCTGGGGCCAACGTCCTGACTTTC	CASGKAGANVLTF
TRBV6-1	TRBJ2-3	-	TRBD2	TGTGCCAGCAGCCCTACTAGCGGGGACTCCCCAGATACGCAGTATTTT	CASSPTSGDSPDTQYF
TRBV21-1	TRBJ2-2	-	-	TGTGCCAGCAGCACCTACAGGGGAGACACCGGGGAGCTGTTTTTT	CASSTYRGDTGELFF
TRBV12-3/TRBV12-4	TRBJ2-1	many	TRBD1	TGTGCCAGCAGTGACAGGGGTGAGCAGTTCTTC	CASSDRGEQFF
TRBV12-3/TRBV12-4	TRBJ2-3	many	-	TGTGCCAGCAGTTTAAGGGGGGAAGCGGATACGCAGTATTTT	CASSLRGEADTQYF
TRBV20-1	TRBJ2-7	few	TRBD2	TGCAGTGCTAGGAGTCGAGCGGGGGGTCCACTAGCCTACGAGCAGTACTTC	CSARSRAGGPLAYEQYF
TRBV20-1	TRBJ1-2	-	-	TGCAGTGCTAGGGTGGTGGGGGGAGGATTTGACTACACCTTC	CSARVVGGGFDYTF
TRBV20-1	TRBJ2-6	few	-	TGCAGTGCTAGTCCCCACGGCTCTGGGGCCAACGTCCTGACTTTC	CSASPHGSGANVLTF
TRBV27	TRBJ1-3	many	-	TGTGCCAGCAGTTTATCGGCGGGGCTTGGAAACACCATATATTTT	CASSLSAGLGNTIYF
TRBV20-1	TRBJ1-4	-	-	TGCAGTGCTAGGGCACAAGGTGAAAAACTGTTTTTT	CSARAQGEKLFF
TRBV2	TRBJ2-1	-	-	TGTGCCAGCCGCACAGGCACGTACGGTGAGCAGTTCTTC	CASRTGTYGEQFF